The entry below gives a single T cell receptor beta chain sequence along with its context. Its antigen is unidentified. Sequencing was preceded by expansion of antigen-specific CD4+ T cells with viral peptide pools in the ViraFEST assay. Upon completion of roughly ten days in culture, CD4+ T cells were isolated. Two-dose vaccination with either BNT162b2 or mRNA-1273 was given to the participants. Both day 3 and day 7 saw half the medium replaced with IL-2 medium. The sample belongs to a study of vaccination effects on CD4 cells after COVID-19. Study-wide background: Post-vaccine draws lagged the second dose by a median of 72 days. Study-wide points: Common cold coronavirus cross-reactivity was shown by only 1 of 255 vaccine-induced clones in healthy vaccinees. Convalescent patients were scarce, and early post-infection timepoints were absent.

Trimming took 2 bases from V and 7 from J, leaving 21 bases between them. The CDR3 contains 17 residues. In germline, CDR1 is SGHKS, CDR2 YYEKEE (reference sequence). Here immunoSEQ multiplex PCR was the method, and the copy in TCRdb shows in-frame clones only, minus some. The sample holds under 30,000 clones; roughly 71% are singletons and the top ten take about a sixth. The chain joins TRBV5-5 to TRBJ1-4; D call uncertain. The sequencing here drew on CD4+ T cells from PBMCs cultured with HCoV-OC43 spike peptides, taken after COVID-19 vaccination. Stated subset: HCoV-OC43 spike overlapping peptide pool stimulation. The origin of this receptor is a human donor who received a COVID-19 vaccine. The CDR3 region has the DNA TGTGCCAGCAGCTTCGCTGGACTTGGGATTTCGGGTGAAAAACTGTTTTTT. As protein: CASSFAGLGISGEKLFF.